A single sample is the source of the 24 T cell receptor beta chains below, sequenced in a study of blood T cell repertoires in COVID-19. Here immunoSEQ multiplex PCR was the method, and the copy in TCRdb shows in-frame clones only, minus some. The sample carries about 160,000 clones, about 74% recorded once. The sequencing input was peripheral blood. All receptors derive from a man aged 60-69 years with acute or convalescent COVID-19.

CDR3 protein: CASSLTPVGVPRDTQYF. The CDR3 nucleotides are TGTGCCAGCAGCCTAACCCCGGTAGGGGTCCCCAGGGATACGCAGTATTTT. The J gene is TRBJ2-3, the V gene TRBV3-1 (or the pseudogene TRBV3-2), with a weak D call TRBD1 (5 bases). This CDR3 contains 17 residues. CDR1 is LGHDT, CDR2 YNNKEL, per germline (reference sequence). V was pared by 4 bases and J by 6 bases, with 23 bases between.

This clone has a single count. This chain uses TRBV29-1 with TRBJ2-5, with 8 bases aligning to TRBD1. The CDR3 is 14 residues long. J lost 5 bases, V lost 4 bases, and 9 bases had no gene match. Germline CDR1 and CDR2: SQVTM and ANQGSEA. The chain's CDR3 is CSVVPRGRTETQYF. CDR3 nucleotide sequence: TGCAGCGTTGTCCCCAGGGGGCGGACCGAGACCCAGTACTTC.

The CDR3 spells CASSPPRGENTGELFF. CDR3 bases: TGTGCCAGCAGCCCCCCCCGGGGAGAGAACACCGGGGAGCTGTTTTTT. The chain combines TRBV7-8 with TRBJ2-2; D is perhaps TRBD2 (5 bases). Deletions cut 5 bases from V and 1 base from J, with 14 bases between. The CDR3 loop spans 16 amino acids. The V gene's germline CDR1 is SGHVS and CDR2 FQNEAQ.

The rearrangement uses TRBV6-5 and TRBJ1-5, with D maybe TRBD1 (6 bases). CDR3 length: 14 residues. Germline loops: CDR1 MNHEY, CDR2 SVGAGI. Trimming pared 3 bases from V and 7 bases from J, leaving 13 bases between. CDR3 DNA sequence: TGTGCCAGCAGTTATGAGACAGGCGGGCAGCCCCAGCATTTT. Its protein is CASSYETGGQPQHF.

J is TRBJ1-1 and V is TRBV6-6, with 7 positions matching TRBD1. Germline trimming cut 2 bases from V and 2 bases from J; bases unmatched to any gene: 2. CDR1 MNHNY and CDR2 SVGAGI come from the germline V gene (reference sequence). CDR3 size: 14 residues. The CDR3 DNA reads as TGTGCCAGCAGTTACGTAGGGGGCAACACTGAAGCTTTCTTT. Its protein is CASSYVGGNTEAFF.

The CDR3 DNA follows: TGTGCCAGCAGTTCCGGACAGGGGGCTTTGGATCAGCCCCAGCATTTT. Residues: CASSSGQGALDQPQHF. V and J are TRBV6-6 and TRBJ1-5; TRBD1 aligns across 11 bases. The CDR3 spans 16 residues. Germline CDR1 is MNHNY and CDR2 is SVGAGI (reference sequence). The V gene end was trimmed by 4 bases and the J gene end by 5 bases; junction bases not matched to a gene: 7.

The chain couples TRBV25-1 to TRBJ1-5; D perhaps matches TRBD1 (6 bases). V lost 5 bases and J 7 bases, leaving 15 bases between the germline ends. This CDR3 is built from 14 residues. CDR1 and CDR2 from the germline V gene are MGHDK and SYGVNS. CDR3 coding DNA: TGTGCCAGCAGTCCCAGGGGAGTCGGGCAGCCCCAGCATTTT. Its translation: CASSPRGVGQPQHF.

The chain employs TRBV11-3 and TRBJ1-1, with 7 bases aligning to TRBD1. This CDR3 spans 15 amino acids. After removal of 0 bases from V and 1 base from J, the junction contained 2 bases not matched to a gene. Looked up from germline, CDR1 is SGHNT and CDR2 is YENEEA. The CDR3 loop is CASSLDGTANTEAFF. The CDR3, as DNA: TGTGCCAGCAGCTTAGATGGGACAGCGAACACTGAAGCTTTCTTT.

The chain joins TRBV7-8 to TRBJ2-1; the match to TRBD2 covers 10 bases. Germline trimming cut 1 base from V and 5 bases from J; bases unmatched to any gene: 5. The germline V gene encodes CDR1 SGHVS and CDR2 FQNEAQ. CDR3 size: 16 residues. The CDR3 nucleotides read TGTGCCAGCAGCTTAGTGGCGGGACTAGCGAACAATGAGCAGTTCTTC. Translation gives CASSLVAGLANNEQFF. Full variable domain (missing parts from reference TRBV7-8 and TRBJ2-1): GAGVSQSPRYKVAKRGQDVALRCDPISGHVSLFWYQQALGQGPEFLTYFQNEAQLDKSGLPSDRFFAERPEGSVSTLKIQRTQQEDSAVYLCASSLVAGLANNEQFFGPGTRLTVL.

The rearrangement uses TRBV19 and TRBJ2-7; no definite D call. Trimming took 6 bases from V and 6 from J, leaving 18 bases between them. CDR1 is LNHDA, CDR2 SQIVND, per germline (reference sequence). The CDR3 contains 14 residues. Written as DNA, the CDR3 is TGTGCCAGTAGGGATGCTCTAGGATTCGGCGAGCAGTACTTC. It encodes CASRDALGFGEQYF. The whole variable domain, remainder taken from reference TRBV19 and TRBJ2-7, is DGGITQSPKYLFRKEGQNVTLSCEQNLNHDAMYWYRQDPGQGLRLIYYSQIVNDFQKGDIAEGYSVSREKKESFPLTVTSAQKNPTAFYLCASRDALGFGEQYFGPGTRLTVT.

This sequence joins TRBV30 and TRBJ2-3; D remains ambiguous. V lost 2 bases and J lost 3, with 6 bases in between. This CDR3 has 12 residues. Germline loops: CDR1 GTSNPN, CDR2 SVGIG (reference sequence). The CDR3 region has the DNA TGTGCCTGGAGTTCGAGTACAGATACGCAGTATTTT. It yields the protein CAWSSSTDTQYF.

A few counts support this clone. The rearrangement links TRBV7-6 to TRBJ2-7; 7 nucleotides agree with TRBD1. The germline V gene encodes CDR1 SGHVS and CDR2 FNYEAQ. The CDR3 has 15 amino acids. With 3 bases clipped from V and 2 bases from J, the junction kept 7 bases outside the gene matches. For the CDR3, the DNA is TGTGCCAGCAGCTTGGCCCAAGGGACAGCCTACGAGCAGTACTTC. Encoded protein: CASSLAQGTAYEQYF. The full variable domain, in which reference TRBV7-6 and TRBJ2-7 provide the parts outside the CDR3, is GAGVSQSPRYKVTKRGQDVALRCDPISGHVSLYWYRQALGQGPEFLTYFNYEAQQDKSGLPNDRFSAERPEGSISTLTIQRTEQRDSAMYRCASSLAQGTAYEQYFGPGTRLTVT.

This chain connects TRBV19 to TRBJ2-3; TRBD1 matches at 9 bases. The germline CDR1 and CDR2 sequences are LNHDA and SQIVND (reference sequence). After removal of 1 base from V and 7 bases from J, the junction contained 9 bases not matched to a gene. This CDR3 has 16 amino acids. The CDR3 spells CASSIGGQGLGNTQYF. The CDR3 DNA reads as TGTGCCAGTAGTATAGGAGGACAGGGGTTAGGAAATACGCAGTATTTT.

V usage is TRBV3-1 (or the pseudogene TRBV3-2) and J usage is TRBJ2-7; D is ambiguous. The CDR3 spans 11 residues. The V gene's germline CDR1 is LGHDT and CDR2 YNNKEL (reference sequence). With 1 base removed from V and 5 bases from J, the gap between germline ends came to 3 bases. The CDR3 is CASSQVDEQYF. In nucleotides, the CDR3 is TGTGCCAGCAGCCAAGTAGACGAGCAGTACTTC.

The chain combines TRBV6-1 with TRBJ2-3; TRBD2 aligns across 9 bases. Germline lookup yields CDR1 MNHNS and CDR2 SASEGT. CDR3 length: 16 amino acids. Trimming took 4 bases from V and 2 from J; bases not matched to a gene: 7. CDR3 sequence reads: CASSAKREAITDTQYF. The CDR3 DNA sequence: TGTGCCAGCAGTGCAAAGCGGGAGGCAATCACAGATACGCAGTATTTT.

The chain couples TRBV6-4 to TRBJ1-1, with TRBD1 identical over 10 bases. Germline CDR1 reads MRHNA; CDR2 reads SNTAGT. The CDR3 is 17 amino acids. V gave up 5 bases and J gave up 0 bases; unmatched junction bases: 9. CDR3 sequence (DNA): TGTGCCAGCAGTACCGGGGGGACAGGGGCCATGAACACTGAAGCTTTCTTT. Translation: CASSTGGTGAMNTEAFF.

This chain joins TRBV4-1 and TRBJ1-5; a possible D gene is TRBD1 (5 bases). The CDR3 loop spans 15 amino acids. V lost 1 base and J 3 bases, leaving 10 bases between the germline ends. The germline V gene encodes CDR1 MGHRA and CDR2 YSYEKL. The CDR3 DNA reads as TGCGCCAGCAGCCAAGGCGACAGATTCAATCAGCCCCAGCATTTT. Translation gives CASSQGDRFNQPQHF.

The chain couples TRBV10-3 to TRBJ1-4, with D maybe TRBD1 (6 bases). The germline gives CDR1 ENHRY, CDR2 SYGVKD. There are 14 residues in the CDR3. With 6 bases removed from V and 8 bases from J, the gap between germline ends came to 16 bases. DNA for the CDR3: TGTGCCATCAGGGCACCGGGACAAAACGAAAAACTGTTTTTT. Amino acid sequence: CAIRAPGQNEKLFF.

V and J are TRBV9 and TRBJ2-7, with D possibly matching TRBD2 (5 bases). V was clipped by 8 bases and J by 1 base, with 16 bases between them. This CDR3 has 14 amino acids. CDR1 is SGDLS and CDR2 is YYNGEE in the germline V gene. The CDR3 reads CARADGRTSYEQYF. CDR3 coding DNA: TGTGCCAGAGCGGACGGGCGGACGTCCTACGAGCAGTACTTC.

This clone was found once. This rearrangement joins TRBV27 to TRBJ2-2; TRBD1 matches 8 bases. Germline CDR1 is MNHEY and CDR2 is SMNVEV (reference sequence). The CDR3 totals 18 residues. J gave up 6 bases and V 3 bases, and 15 bases lay outside the gene matches. CDR3 in DNA: TGTGCCAGCAGTTTTTTGGGGCCAGGGGGCAGTTGGGCCGGGGAGCTGTTTTTT. Translated: CASSFLGPGGSWAGELFF.

This clone appeared once. The chain has TRBV4-2 and TRBJ2-3; 9 bases map to TRBD1. There are 16 residues in the CDR3. The germline V gene encodes CDR1 LGHNA and CDR2 YNFKEQ. V trimming: 2 bases; J trimming: 5 bases; junction bases outside the gene matches: 8. CDR3: CASSQNPGQGRDTQYF. CDR3 sequence (DNA): TGTGCCAGCAGCCAAAACCCGGGACAGGGTAGAGATACGCAGTATTTT.

The V and J genes are TRBV24-1 and TRBJ1-1; 7 bases are a match to TRBD1. Germline CDR1 and CDR2: KGHDR and SFDVKD. This CDR3 has 13 residues. Unmatched junction bases numbered 7, after V lost 3 bases and J lost 10 bases. The CDR3: CATSDPGGQGAFF. In nucleotides, the CDR3 is TGTGCCACCAGTGATCCAGGGGGTCAGGGAGCTTTCTTT.

The chain uses TRBV9 and TRBJ2-1, with TRBD2 identical over 12 bases. Trimming cost V 4 bases and J 7 bases; bases outside gene matches: 9. The CDR3 loop spans 16 amino acids. The V gene's germline CDR1 is SGDLS and CDR2 YYNGEE. The CDR3 protein is CASSPFLAGGLNEQFF. For the CDR3, the DNA is TGTGCCAGCAGCCCTTTCCTAGCGGGGGGGCTTAATGAGCAGTTCTTC.

The chain couples TRBV9 to TRBJ1-4; D perhaps matches TRBD1 (6 bases). V lost 3 bases and J lost 0, with 9 bases in between. Per germline, CDR1 SGDLS and CDR2 YYNGEE. CDR3 length: 15 amino acids. The CDR3 DNA follows: TGTGCCAGCAGCGCAGGACAGACAACTAATGAAAAACTGTTTTTT. Amino acids: CASSAGQTTNEKLFF.